This T cell receptor beta chain was identified in a study of control samples from healthy donors and cancer patients. TCRdb's table, derived via immunoSEQ multiplex PCR, lists solely in-frame clones and lacks some. The sample lists 110,000 or so clones; around 87% were seen once. The specimen was blood. This TCR came from a man aged 25 to 45 in good health.

As DNA, the CDR3 is TGTGCCAGCAGCCAGTCGGTATCAGGTCAGCCCCAGCATTTT. Translated, it gives CASSQSVSGQPQHF. The chain recombines TRBV3-1 (or the pseudogene TRBV3-2) with TRBJ1-5, with D uncertain. Trimming shortened V by 3 bases and J by 6 bases, and 12 bases separated the two germline ends. The CDR3 length is 14 residues. CDR1 is LGHDT, CDR2 YNNKEL, per germline (reference sequence).